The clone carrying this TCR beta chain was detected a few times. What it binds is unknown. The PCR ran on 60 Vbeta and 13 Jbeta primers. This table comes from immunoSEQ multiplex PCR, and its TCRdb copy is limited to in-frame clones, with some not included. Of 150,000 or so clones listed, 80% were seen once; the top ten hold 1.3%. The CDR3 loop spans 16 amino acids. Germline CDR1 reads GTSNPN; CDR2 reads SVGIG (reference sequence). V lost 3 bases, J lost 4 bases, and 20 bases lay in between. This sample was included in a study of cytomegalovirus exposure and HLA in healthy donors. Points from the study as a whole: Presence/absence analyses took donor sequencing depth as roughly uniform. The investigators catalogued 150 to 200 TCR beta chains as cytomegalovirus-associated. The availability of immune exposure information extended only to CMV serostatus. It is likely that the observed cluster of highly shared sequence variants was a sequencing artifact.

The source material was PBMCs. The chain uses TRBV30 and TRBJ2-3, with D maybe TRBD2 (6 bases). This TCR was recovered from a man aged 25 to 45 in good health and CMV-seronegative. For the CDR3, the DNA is TGTGCCTGGAGCCAGACTAGTATGGAGGTGGCAGATACGCAGTATTTT. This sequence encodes CAWSQTSMEVADTQYF.